Given below is one T cell receptor beta chain in context. Its antigen is still unknown. The sample belongs to a study of memory CD4+ T cells and cytomegalovirus serostatus. Study-level information: Donors were healthy Belgian adults, 9 CMV seropositive and roughly 25 seronegative. Study observations and caveats: Each of 67 CMV-associated TCRbeta sequences occurred in one to five individuals.

Single viable CD3+CD4+CD8-CD45RO+ cells were sorted as the memory CD4+ T cells. Serum IgG to CMV pp150, pp28, p38 and p52 defined serostatus. The assay was immunoSEQ multiplex PCR, and TCRdb's table has in-frame clones only and misses some. This table holds tens of thousands of clones, less than 85% found once. Material: memory CD4+ T cells from blood. This receptor was identified in an adult in good health and CMV-seronegative.

The CDR3: CASSPSGGSYEQYF. For the CDR3, the DNA is TGTGCCAGCTCACCGTCAGGGGGCTCCTACGAGCAGTACTTC. This chain links TRBV18 with TRBJ2-7, with TRBD1 identical over 7 bases. CDR3 length: 14 amino acids. Germline values: CDR1 KGHSH, CDR2 LQKENI. With 3 bases clipped from V and 0 bases from J, the junction kept 2 bases outside the gene matches.